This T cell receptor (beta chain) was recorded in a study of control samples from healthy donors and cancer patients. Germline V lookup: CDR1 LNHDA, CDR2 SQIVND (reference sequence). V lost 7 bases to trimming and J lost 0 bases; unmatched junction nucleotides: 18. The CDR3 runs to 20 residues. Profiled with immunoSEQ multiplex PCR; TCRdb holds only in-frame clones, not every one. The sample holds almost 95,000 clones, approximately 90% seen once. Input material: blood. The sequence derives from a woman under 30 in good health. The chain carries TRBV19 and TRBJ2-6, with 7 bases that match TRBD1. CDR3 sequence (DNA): TGTGCCAGTACAGGCCGTGCTGGGGACAGACTAAACTCTGGGGCCAACGTCCTGACTTTC. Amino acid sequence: CASTGRAGDRLNSGANVLTF.